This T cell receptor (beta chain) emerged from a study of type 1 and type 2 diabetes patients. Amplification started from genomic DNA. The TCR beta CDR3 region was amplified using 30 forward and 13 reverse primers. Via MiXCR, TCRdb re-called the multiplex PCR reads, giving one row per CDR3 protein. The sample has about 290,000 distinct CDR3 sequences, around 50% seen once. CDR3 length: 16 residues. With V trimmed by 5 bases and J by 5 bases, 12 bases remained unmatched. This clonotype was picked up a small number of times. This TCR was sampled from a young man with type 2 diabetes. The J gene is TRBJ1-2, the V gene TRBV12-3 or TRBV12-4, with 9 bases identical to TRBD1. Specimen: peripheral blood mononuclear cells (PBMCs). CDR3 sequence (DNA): TGTGCCAGCAGTGAGAGGGGGACAGGGCAGGCGTATGGCTACACCTTC. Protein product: CASSERGTGQAYGYTF.